This T cell receptor beta chain was documented in a study of T cells after yellow fever vaccination. Concerning this clonotype: Its target is unknown.

5'RACE template switching produced TCR cDNA carrying a universal primer site and UMIs. TCRdb reprocessed the 5' RACE reads with MiXCR, giving one entry per CDR3 protein. The profile shows 350,000 to 550,000 distinct CDR3 sequences, around 20% of them singletons. Overall study findings and caveats: Detected again after the booster were most primary-vaccination clones, at about 96% CD4 and about 90% CD8.

The J segment lost 3 bases and the V segment lost 4 bases, leaving 9 bases of the junction unmatched. The CDR3 has 15 amino acids. Germline loops: CDR1 SGHDT, CDR2 YYEEEE. Source: PBMCs, taken before the yellow fever booster vaccination. The clonotype was recovered from a man aged 18 to 30 who received the YFV17D yellow fever vaccine. This chain uses TRBV5-6 with TRBJ2-5, with TRBD2 identical over 7 bases. The CDR3 coding sequence is TGTGCCAGCAGCACCCTATCGCTAGCGGAAGAGACCCAGTACTTC. It specifies CASSTLSLAEETQYF.